This TCR beta chain was documented in a study of T cell changes during pregnancy in multiple sclerosis. Here immunoSEQ multiplex PCR was the method, and the copy in TCRdb shows in-frame clones only, minus some. The sample carries 90,000 to 100,000 clones, 90% to 95% recorded once. The J segment lost 7 bases and the V segment lost 5 bases, leaving 10 bases of the junction unmatched. The CDR3 contains 16 residues. Germline lookup yields CDR1 SGHTA and CDR2 FQGTGA. The chain couples TRBV7-3 to TRBJ2-1, with 11 bases that match TRBD2. The sample was peripheral blood, taken in the third trimester of pregnancy. The origin of this receptor is a female donor with multiple sclerosis, enrolled in a pregnancy study. The CDR3 coding sequence is TGTGCCAGCAGCCGAAATAGCGGGAGGGCGGGGAATGAGCAGTTCTTC. It codes for CASSRNSGRAGNEQFF.